This T cell receptor beta chain was captured in a study of blood T cells in healthy people across ages. Study-wide findings and caveats: The lack of PBMC sorting stopped any conclusive naive versus antigen-experienced comparison.

Sample-barcoded 5' priming and a J-beta primer mix drove a second PCR of about 7 to 11 cycles. One entry per CDR3 protein, called by TCRdb with MiXCR from the 5' RACE reads. The sample has 630,000 or so distinct CDR3 sequences, approximately 30% seen once; the top ten hold 15%. This clonotype was counted many times. Its specificity is not known. The CDR3 consists of 14 residues. The germline V gene encodes CDR1 SGDLS and CDR2 YYNGEE. The V gene end was trimmed by 2 bases and the J gene end by 6 bases; junction bases not matched to a gene: 6. The chain joins TRBV9 to TRBJ2-7, with 9 bases aligning to TRBD1. The source of this sequence is an elderly woman in good health. Specimen: blood. CDR3 sequence: CASSVSGTGSEQYF. The CDR3 bases are TGTGCCAGCAGCGTCTCCGGGACAGGGAGCGAGCAGTACTTC.